This T cell receptor (beta chain) is from a study of T cell changes during pregnancy in multiple sclerosis. This CDR3 has 15 amino acids. Germline V gene lookup returns CDR1 LNHDA and CDR2 SQIVND (reference sequence). Trimming shortened V by 5 bases and J by 6 bases, and 19 bases separated the two germline ends. Sequencing was performed with immunoSEQ multiplex PCR; in TCRdb, only in-frame clones are kept and a portion is missing. The sample has roughly 57,000 clones; about 88% are singletons. The rearrangement joins TRBV19 to TRBJ1-2, with D maybe TRBD1 (6 bases). This specimen was CD8+ T cells from peripheral blood mononuclear cells, taken before pregnancy. This TCR was sampled from a female donor with multiple sclerosis, enrolled in a pregnancy study. The CDR3 protein is CASSFGQPPINGYTF. The CDR3 region has the DNA TGTGCCAGTAGTTTCGGACAGCCGCCTATCAATGGCTACACCTTC.